The 9 T cell receptor beta chains reported below all come from one sample, sequenced in a study of monozygotic twins with inflammatory bowel disease. Reanalyzing the 5' RACE reads, TCRdb keeps one entry per CDR3 protein, without DNA. The listing contains 150,000 to 200,000 distinct CDR3 sequences. Material for sequencing was blood. Receptor source: a human donor with ulcerative colitis or Crohn's disease, or a healthy co-twin of an affected twin (not recorded which).

The chain is built from TRBV7-8 and TRBJ2-3; the D call of TRBD1 rests on TCRdb alone, since no DNA is present to check it. CDR3 size: 15 residues. Germline-derived CDR1 and CDR2 are SGHVS and FQNEAQ. CDR3 residues: CASSSTWGVSDTQYF.

The genes are TRBV20-1 and TRBJ2-3; TCRdb picks TRBD2, but there is no DNA to check that call. Germline V gene data show CDR1 as DFQATT and CDR2 as SNEGSKA (reference sequence). CDR3 length equals 14 residues. The CDR3 region is CSASGEVGTDTQYF.

The rearrangement uses TRBV5-6 and TRBJ1-1; without DNA, the TCRdb call of TRBD1 cannot be checked. The CDR3 has 16 residues. Germline V lookup: CDR1 SGHDT, CDR2 YYEEEE. The CDR3 is CASSVTGGAGDTEAFF.

J is TRBJ1-2 and V is TRBV20-1; there is no DNA to check the TCRdb D call of TRBD1. Per germline, CDR1 DFQATT and CDR2 SNEGSKA (reference sequence). The CDR3 covers 14 residues. The CDR3 sequence is CSAREGGYDYGYTF.

J is TRBJ2-5 and V is TRBV25-1; TCRdb outputs TRBD1, but without DNA this stays unchecked. This CDR3 is built from 16 residues. Germline CDR1 is MGHDK and CDR2 is SYGVNS. The chain's CDR3 is CASSDQDRGVRETQYF.

V usage is TRBV12-3 or TRBV12-4 and J usage is TRBJ1-5; TCRdb calls TRBD1, which cannot be checked without DNA. The CDR3 contains 12 residues. This CDR3 reads CASTQGSQPQHF.

The gene calls are TRBV12-3 or TRBV12-4 and TRBJ2-1; TCRdb indicates TRBD1, and absent DNA this call remains unverified. The length of the CDR3 is 15 residues. The CDR3 region is CASSLTADRGNEQFF.

The V and J genes are TRBV13 and TRBJ1-1. The CDR3 extends over 18 amino acids. The germline CDR1 and CDR2 sequences are PRHDT and FYEKMQ (reference sequence). CDR3 amino acids: CASSSRIAGPLMNTEAFF.

The chain is built from TRBV5-1 and TRBJ2-1; the D gene TCRdb calls, TRBD2, cannot be checked with no DNA. Germline loops: CDR1 SGHRS, CDR2 YFSETQ. The CDR3 is 14 amino acids. CDR3 sequence: CASSTLGTHNEQFF.